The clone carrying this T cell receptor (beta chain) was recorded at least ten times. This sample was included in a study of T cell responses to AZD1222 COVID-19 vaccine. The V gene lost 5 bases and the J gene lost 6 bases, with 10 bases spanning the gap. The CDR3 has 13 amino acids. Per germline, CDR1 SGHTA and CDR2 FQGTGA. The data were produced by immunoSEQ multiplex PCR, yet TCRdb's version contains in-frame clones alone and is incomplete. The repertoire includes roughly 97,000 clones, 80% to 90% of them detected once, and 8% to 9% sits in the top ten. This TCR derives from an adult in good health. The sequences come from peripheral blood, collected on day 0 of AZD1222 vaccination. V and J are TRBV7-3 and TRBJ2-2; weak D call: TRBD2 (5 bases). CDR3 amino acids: CASSGTSSGELFF. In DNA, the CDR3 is TGTGCCAGCAGCGGTACTAGTTCCGGGGAGCTGTTTTTT.